The text below deals with one T cell receptor (beta chain). Its antigen is not known. The data were taken from a study of cytomegalovirus exposure and HLA in healthy donors. Study results and caveats: Sequence variants that were highly shared formed a cluster that was likely a sequencing artifact.

13 Jbeta primers and 60 Vbeta primers were used for the PCR. Data came from immunoSEQ multiplex PCR; TCRdb stores just in-frame clones and leaves some out. The sample shows 45,000 to 65,000 clones, about three quarters of them seen only once. Germline CDR1 reads KGHSH; CDR2 reads LQKENI. CDR3 length equals 14 residues. Trimming took off 2 bases at V and 3 bases at J, with 11 bases between the two ends. This clonotype was obtained from a man aged 18 to 35 in good health and CMV-seronegative. The chain uses TRBV18 and TRBJ2-7; possibly TRBD2 for D (6 bases). The specimen sequenced was PBMCs. This CDR3 is CASSPKAGSYEQYF. CDR3 DNA: TGTGCCAGCTCACCAAAGGCCGGGAGCTACGAGCAGTACTTC.